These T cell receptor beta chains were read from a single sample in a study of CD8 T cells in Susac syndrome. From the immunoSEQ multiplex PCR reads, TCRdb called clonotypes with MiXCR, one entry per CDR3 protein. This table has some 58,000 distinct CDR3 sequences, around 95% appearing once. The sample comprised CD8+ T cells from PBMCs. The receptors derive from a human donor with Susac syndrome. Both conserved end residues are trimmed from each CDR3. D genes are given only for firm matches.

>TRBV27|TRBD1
ASSPDRDSYEQY
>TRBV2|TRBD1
ASSDGQGLSEQY
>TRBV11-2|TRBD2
ASSLAGTTNQETQY
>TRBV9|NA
ASNPPGQGAFNSPLH
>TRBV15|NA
ATSRDDLEQY
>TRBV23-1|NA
ASTLGNQPQH
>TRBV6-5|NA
ASSQDCPSHT
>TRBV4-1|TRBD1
ASSQAIRDSHELTDNEQF
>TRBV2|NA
ASSPIAYEQY
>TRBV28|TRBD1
ASIPGQGIEKLF
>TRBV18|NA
ASSLLGQETQY
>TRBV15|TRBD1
ATSRGTGGFYGYT
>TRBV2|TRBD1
AALNQGDNTEAF
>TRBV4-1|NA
ASSQDVEGSFYGYT
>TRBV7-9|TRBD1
AIDRGHGYT
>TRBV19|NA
ASSLHSGGSGGYT
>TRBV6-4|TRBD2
ASSRSSGGQETQY
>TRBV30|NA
AWWTTNNEQF
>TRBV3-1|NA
ASSQDWAWEAF
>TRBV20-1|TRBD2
SVKAGGPTDTQY
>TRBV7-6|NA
ASSLTRVDMNTEAF
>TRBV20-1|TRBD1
SARPPGQRTYEQY
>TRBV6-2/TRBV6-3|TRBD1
ASSLDRVYQPQH
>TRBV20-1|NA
SAPGRGETYGYT
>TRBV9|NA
ASSLAREQF
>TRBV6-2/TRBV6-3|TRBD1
ASSTQTGDEQY
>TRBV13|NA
ASSLGGQETQY
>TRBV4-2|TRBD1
ASSPGQGSSPLH
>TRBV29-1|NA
SVEWVNTGELF
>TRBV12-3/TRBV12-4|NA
ASISVNTEAF
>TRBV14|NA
ASSHNDIPPYEQY
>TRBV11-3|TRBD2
ASSLGRRGGTDTQY
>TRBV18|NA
ASSPTGYEQF
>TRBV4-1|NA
ASSPDQVEQF
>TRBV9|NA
ASSVVAASTDTQY
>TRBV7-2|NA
ASSLGGADTQY
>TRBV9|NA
ASNPGLRNEQF
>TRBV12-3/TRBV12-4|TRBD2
ASTIPVRLAGNEQF
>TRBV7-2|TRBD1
ASTGRGQQETQY
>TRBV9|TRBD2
ASSPSGGLTDTQY
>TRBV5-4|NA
ASSGALAKNIQY
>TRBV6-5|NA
ASSVGTFYGYT
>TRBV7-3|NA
ASSLSGTGSRPQH
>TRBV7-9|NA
ASSLGEYT
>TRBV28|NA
ASSLVSLGAGDKTQY
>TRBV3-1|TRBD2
ASSPLAGATRDTQY
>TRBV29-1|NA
SVEGQVSYEQY
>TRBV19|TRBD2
ASTAGSAYEQY
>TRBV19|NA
ASSSPPGGTEAF
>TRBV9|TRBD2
ASSVSGGVGETQY
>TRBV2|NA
ASSAYEQY
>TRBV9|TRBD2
ASSVVAGAQETQY
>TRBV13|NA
ASSPQGHAEAF
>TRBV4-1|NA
ASSQESVGGPAETQY
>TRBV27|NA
ASRPSWGTEAF
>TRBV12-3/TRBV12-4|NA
ASTQRDISTDTQY
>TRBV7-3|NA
ASSLGARGDEQF
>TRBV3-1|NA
ASSPTDRAGTQY
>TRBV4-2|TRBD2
ASSQEGTSGGFTSYEQY